This T cell receptor beta chain was recorded in a study of cytomegalovirus exposure and HLA in healthy donors. Study overall: When fewer than 500 donors were genotyped, roughly 78% of them were found to fall in the Caucasian-associated ancestry cluster.

Details on this clone: What it binds is unknown.

PCR primers comprised 60 Vbeta and 13 Jbeta primers. Authors' methods: About 10 million shared chains were among around 80 million unique TCR beta chains counted in a later analysis. Produced via immunoSEQ multiplex PCR; TCRdb's table is partial and in-frame only. The DNA gave D and trimming, while V, J and clone size come from that table. Of 210,000 or so clones listed, over 75% are singletons. General study findings and limits: The study recorded some 160 TCR beta chains that were cytomegalovirus-associated. Per a prior analysis, the majority of TCR beta V segments were productive roughly 87% or roughly 30% of the time.

This CDR3 has 14 amino acids. The germline CDR1 and CDR2 sequences are SGHDT and YYEEEE. V was cut by 3 bases and J by 3 bases, with 13 bases left in between. The rearrangement joins TRBV5-6 to TRBJ2-7; D unclear. This TCR was recovered from a man aged 18 to 29 in good health and CMV-seronegative. The material sequenced was PBMCs. The CDR3 is CASSSLSHRYEQYF. DNA for the CDR3: TGTGCCAGCAGCTCCTTGAGTCACCGCTACGAGCAGTACTTC.